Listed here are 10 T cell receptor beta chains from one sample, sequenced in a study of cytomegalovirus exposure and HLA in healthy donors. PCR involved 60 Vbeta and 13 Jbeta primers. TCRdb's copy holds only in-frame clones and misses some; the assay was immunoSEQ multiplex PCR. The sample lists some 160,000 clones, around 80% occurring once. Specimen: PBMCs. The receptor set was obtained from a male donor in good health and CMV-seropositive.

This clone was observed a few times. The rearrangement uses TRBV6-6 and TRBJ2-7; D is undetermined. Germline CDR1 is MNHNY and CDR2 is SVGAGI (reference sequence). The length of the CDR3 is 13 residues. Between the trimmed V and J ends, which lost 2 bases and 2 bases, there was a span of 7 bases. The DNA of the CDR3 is TGTGCCAGCAGTTACAACAGACCCTACGAGCAGTACTTC. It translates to CASSYNRPYEQYF.

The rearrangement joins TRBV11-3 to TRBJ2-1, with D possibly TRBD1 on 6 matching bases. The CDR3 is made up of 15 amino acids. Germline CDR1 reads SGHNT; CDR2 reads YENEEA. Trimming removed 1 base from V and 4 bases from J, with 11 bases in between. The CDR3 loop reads CASSLGPTGYNEQFF. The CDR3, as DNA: TGTGCCAGCAGCTTAGGTCCAACAGGGTACAATGAGCAGTTCTTC.

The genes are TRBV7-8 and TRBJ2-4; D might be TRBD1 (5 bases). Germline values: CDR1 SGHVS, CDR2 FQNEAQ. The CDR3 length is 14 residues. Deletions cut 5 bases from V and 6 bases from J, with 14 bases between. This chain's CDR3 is CASSLGPPRNIQYF. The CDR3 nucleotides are TGTGCCAGCAGCCTGGGGCCCCCTCGAAACATTCAGTACTTC.

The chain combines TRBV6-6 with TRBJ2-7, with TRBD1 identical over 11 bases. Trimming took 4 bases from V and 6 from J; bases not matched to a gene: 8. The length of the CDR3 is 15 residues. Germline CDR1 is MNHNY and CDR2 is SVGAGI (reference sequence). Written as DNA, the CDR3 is TGTGCCAGCAGTTCGGCGGGACAGGGGGTCCGCGAGCAGTACTTC. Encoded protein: CASSSAGQGVREQYF.

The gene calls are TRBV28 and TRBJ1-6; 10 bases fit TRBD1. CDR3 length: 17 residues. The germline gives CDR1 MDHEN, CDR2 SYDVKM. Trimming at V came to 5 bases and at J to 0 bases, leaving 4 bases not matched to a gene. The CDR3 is CASSGTGASSYNSPLHF. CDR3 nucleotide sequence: TGTGCCAGCAGTGGGACAGGGGCTAGCTCCTATAATTCACCCCTCCACTTT.

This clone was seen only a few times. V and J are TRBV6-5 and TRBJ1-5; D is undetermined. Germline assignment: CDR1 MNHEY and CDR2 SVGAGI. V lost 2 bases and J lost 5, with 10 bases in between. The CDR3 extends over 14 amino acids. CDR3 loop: CASSYVSQDQPQHF. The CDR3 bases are TGTGCCAGCAGTTACGTCAGCCAGGATCAGCCCCAGCATTTT.

Written as DNA, the CDR3 is TGTGCCAGCAGCGTAGGTGGACAGGGGACCCACGAGCAGTACTTC. This sequence encodes CASSVGGQGTHEQYF. V usage is TRBV9 and J usage is TRBJ2-7; 9 bases match TRBD1. CDR1 SGDLS and CDR2 YYNGEE come from the germline V gene. CDR3 length equals 15 residues. V dropped 0 bases and J dropped 5; count of bases not matched to a gene: 6.

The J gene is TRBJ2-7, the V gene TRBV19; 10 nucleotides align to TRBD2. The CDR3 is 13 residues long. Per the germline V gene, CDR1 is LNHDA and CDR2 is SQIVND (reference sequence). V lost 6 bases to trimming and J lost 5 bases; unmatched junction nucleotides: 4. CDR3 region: CASSRGLADEQYF. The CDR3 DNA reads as TGTGCCAGTAGCCGCGGACTAGCGGACGAGCAGTACTTC.

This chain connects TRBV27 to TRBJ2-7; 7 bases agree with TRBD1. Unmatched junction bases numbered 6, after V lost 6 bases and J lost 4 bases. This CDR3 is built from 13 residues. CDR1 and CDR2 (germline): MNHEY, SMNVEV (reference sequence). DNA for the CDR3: TGTGCCAGCAGCCCACAGGGGTTGTACGAGCAGTACTTC. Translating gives CASSPQGLYEQYF.

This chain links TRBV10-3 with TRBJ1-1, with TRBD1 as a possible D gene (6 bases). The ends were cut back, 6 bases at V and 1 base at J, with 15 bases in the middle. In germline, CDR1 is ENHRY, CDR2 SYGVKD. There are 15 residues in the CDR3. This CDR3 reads CAIREGGAWNTEAFF. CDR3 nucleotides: TGTGCCATCAGGGAGGGGGGGGCATGGAACACTGAAGCTTTCTTT.